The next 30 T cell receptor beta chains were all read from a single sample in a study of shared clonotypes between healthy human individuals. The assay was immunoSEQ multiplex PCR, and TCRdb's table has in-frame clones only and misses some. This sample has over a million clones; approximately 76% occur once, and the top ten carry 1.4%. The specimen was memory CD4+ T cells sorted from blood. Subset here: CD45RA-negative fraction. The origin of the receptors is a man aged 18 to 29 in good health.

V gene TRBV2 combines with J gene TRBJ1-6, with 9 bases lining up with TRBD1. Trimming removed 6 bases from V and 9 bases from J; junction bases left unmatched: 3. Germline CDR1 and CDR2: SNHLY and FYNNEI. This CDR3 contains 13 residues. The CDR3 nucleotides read TGTGCCAGCAGCACAGGGGGCCGTTCACCCCTCCACTTT. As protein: CASSTGGRSPLHF.

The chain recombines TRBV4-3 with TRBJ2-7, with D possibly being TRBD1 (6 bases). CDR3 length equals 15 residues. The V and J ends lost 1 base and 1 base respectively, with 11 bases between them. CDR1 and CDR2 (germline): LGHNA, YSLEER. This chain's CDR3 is CASSQGTAPSYEQYF. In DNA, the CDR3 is TGCGCCAGCAGCCAAGGGACAGCCCCTTCCTACGAGCAGTACTTC.

CDR3 nucleotide sequence: TGCGCCAGCAGCCCCTATAGCTCCTACGAGCAGTACTTC. The encoded protein is CASSPYSSYEQYF. The V gene is TRBV5-1, the J gene TRBJ2-7; D is uncertain. The germline CDR1 and CDR2 sequences are SGHRS and YFSETQ. V dropped 4 bases and J dropped 0 bases, with 8 bases sitting between them. The CDR3 consists of 13 residues.

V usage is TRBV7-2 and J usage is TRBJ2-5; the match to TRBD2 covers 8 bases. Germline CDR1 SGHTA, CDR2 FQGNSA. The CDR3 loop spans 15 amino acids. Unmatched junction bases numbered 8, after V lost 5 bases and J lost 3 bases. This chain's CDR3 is CASSPRSSGEETQYF. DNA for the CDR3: TGTGCCAGCAGCCCCAGGAGTAGCGGGGAAGAGACCCAGTACTTC. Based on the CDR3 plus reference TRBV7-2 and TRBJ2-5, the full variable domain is GAGVSQSPSNKVTEKGKDVELRCDPISGHTALYWYRQSLGQGLEFLIYFQGNSAPDKSGLPSDRFSAERTGGSVSTLTIQRTQQEDSAVYLCASSPRSSGEETQYFGPGTRLLVL.

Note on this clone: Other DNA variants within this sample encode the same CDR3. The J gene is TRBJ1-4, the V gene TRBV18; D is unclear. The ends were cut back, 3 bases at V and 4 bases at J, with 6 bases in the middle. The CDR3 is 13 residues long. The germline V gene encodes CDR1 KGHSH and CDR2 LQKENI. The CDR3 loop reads CASSPGNNEKLFF. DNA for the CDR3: TGTGCCAGCTCACCTGGGAATAATGAAAAACTGTTTTTT. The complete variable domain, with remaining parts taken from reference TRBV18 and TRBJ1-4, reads NAGVMQNPRHLVRRRGQEARLRCSPMKGHSHVYWYRQLPEEGLKFMVYLQKENIIDESGMPKERFSAEFPKEGPSILRIQQVVRGDSAAYFCASSPGNNEKLFFGSGTQLSVL.

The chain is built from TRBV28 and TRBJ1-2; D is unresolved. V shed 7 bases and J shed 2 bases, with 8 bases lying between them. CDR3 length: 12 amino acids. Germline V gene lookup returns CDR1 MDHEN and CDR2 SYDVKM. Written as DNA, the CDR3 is TGTGCCAGCACCGGGCCGAACTATGGCTACACCTTC. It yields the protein CASTGPNYGYTF.

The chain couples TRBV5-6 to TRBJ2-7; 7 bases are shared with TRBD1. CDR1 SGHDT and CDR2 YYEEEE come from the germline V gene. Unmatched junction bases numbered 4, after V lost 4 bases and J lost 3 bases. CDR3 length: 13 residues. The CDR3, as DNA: TGTGCCAGCAGCCTGGGACAGCTCTACGAGCAGTACTTC. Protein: CASSLGQLYEQYF.

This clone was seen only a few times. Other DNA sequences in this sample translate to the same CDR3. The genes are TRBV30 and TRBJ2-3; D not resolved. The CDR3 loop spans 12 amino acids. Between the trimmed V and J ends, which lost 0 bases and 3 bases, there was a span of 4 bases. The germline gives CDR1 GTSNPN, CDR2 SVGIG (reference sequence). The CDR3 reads CAWSVLTDTQYF. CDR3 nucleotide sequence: TGTGCCTGGAGTGTACTTACAGATACGCAGTATTTT.

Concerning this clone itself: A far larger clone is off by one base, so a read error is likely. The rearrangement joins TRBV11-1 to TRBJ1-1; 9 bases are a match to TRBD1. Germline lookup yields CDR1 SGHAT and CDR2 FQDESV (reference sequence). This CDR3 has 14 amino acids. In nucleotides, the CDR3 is TGTGCCAGCAGACACGGACAGGGGAACGCTGAAGCTTTCTTT. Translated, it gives CASRHGQGNAEAFF.

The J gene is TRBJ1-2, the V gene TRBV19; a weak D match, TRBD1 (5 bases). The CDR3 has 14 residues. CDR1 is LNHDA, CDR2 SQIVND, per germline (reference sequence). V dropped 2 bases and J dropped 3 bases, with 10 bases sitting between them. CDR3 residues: CASSIRGSDYGYTF. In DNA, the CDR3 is TGTGCCAGTAGTATAAGGGGCTCGGACTATGGCTACACCTTC. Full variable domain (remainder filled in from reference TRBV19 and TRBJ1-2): DGGITQSPKYLFRKEGQNVTLSCEQNLNHDAMYWYRQDPGQGLRLIYYSQIVNDFQKGDIAEGYSVSREKKESFPLTVTSAQKNPTAFYLCASSIRGSDYGYTFGSGTRLTVV.

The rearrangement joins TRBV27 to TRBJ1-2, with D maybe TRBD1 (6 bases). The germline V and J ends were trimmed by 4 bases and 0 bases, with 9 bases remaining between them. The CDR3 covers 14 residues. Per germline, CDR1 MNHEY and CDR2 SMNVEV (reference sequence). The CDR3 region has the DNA TGTGCCAGCAGTTGGGGGCCACCTAACTATGGCTACACCTTC. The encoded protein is CASSWGPPNYGYTF.

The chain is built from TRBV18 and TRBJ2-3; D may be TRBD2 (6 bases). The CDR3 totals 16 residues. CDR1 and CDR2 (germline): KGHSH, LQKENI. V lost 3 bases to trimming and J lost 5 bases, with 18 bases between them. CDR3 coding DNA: TGTGCCAGCTCACCGGGCGGGACCCCATTAAGAGATACGCAGTATTTT. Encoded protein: CASSPGGTPLRDTQYF.

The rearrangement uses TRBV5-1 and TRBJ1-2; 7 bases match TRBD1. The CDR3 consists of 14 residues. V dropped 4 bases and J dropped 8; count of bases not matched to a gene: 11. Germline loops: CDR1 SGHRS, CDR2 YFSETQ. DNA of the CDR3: TGCGCCAGCAGCAACGAGGGACAGTTAATGGGCTACACCTTC. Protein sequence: CASSNEGQLMGYTF.

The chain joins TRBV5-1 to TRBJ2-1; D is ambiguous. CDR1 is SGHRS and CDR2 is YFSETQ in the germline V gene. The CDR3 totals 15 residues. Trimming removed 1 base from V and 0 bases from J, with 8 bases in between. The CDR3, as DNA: TGCGCCAGCAGCTTGTCGATCGGCTCCTACAATGAGCAGTTCTTC. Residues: CASSLSIGSYNEQFF. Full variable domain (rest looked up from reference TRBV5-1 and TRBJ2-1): KAGVTQTPRYLIKTRGQQVTLSCSPISGHRSVSWYQQTPGQGLQFLFEYFSETQRNKGNFPGRFSGRQFSNSRSEMNVSTLELGDSALYLCASSLSIGSYNEQFFGPGTRLTVL.

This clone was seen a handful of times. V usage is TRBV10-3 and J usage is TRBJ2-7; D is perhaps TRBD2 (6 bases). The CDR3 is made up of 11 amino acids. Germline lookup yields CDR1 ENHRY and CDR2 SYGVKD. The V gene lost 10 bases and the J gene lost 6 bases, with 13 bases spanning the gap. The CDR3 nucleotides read TGTGCCACCCGACGGGGGTCCGAGCAGTACTTC. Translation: CATRRGSEQYF.

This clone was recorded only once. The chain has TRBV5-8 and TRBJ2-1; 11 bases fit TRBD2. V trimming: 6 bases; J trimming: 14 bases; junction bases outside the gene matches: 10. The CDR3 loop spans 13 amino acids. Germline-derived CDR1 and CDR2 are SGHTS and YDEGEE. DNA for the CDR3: TGTGCCAGCATTTTATTAGCGGGAGGGCCAAAGTTCTTC. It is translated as CASILLAGGPKFF.

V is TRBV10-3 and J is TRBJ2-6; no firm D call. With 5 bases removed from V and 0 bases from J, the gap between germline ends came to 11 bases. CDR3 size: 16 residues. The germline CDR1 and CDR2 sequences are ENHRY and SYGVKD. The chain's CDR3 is CAISSPMSSGANVLTF. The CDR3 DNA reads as TGTGCCATCAGTTCCCCAATGTCCTCTGGGGCCAACGTCCTGACTTTC.

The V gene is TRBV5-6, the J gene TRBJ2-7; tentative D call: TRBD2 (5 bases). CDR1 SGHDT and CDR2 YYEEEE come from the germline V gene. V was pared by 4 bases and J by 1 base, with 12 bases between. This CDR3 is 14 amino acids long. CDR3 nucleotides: TGTGCCAGCAGCCGTCCCGGGGATTCCTACGAGCAGTACTTC. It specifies CASSRPGDSYEQYF.

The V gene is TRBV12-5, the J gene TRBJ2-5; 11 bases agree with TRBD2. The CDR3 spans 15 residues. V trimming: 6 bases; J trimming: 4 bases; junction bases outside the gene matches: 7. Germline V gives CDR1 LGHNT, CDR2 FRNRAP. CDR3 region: CASGPRLAGTETQYF. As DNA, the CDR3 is TGTGCTAGTGGCCCCCGACTAGCGGGGACAGAGACCCAGTACTTC. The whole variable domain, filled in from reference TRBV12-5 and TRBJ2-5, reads DARVTQTPRHKVTEMGQEVTMRCQPILGHNTVFWYRQTMMQGLELLAYFRNRAPLDDSGMPKDRFSAEMPDATLATLKIQPSEPRDSAVYFCASGPRLAGTETQYFGPGTRLLVL.

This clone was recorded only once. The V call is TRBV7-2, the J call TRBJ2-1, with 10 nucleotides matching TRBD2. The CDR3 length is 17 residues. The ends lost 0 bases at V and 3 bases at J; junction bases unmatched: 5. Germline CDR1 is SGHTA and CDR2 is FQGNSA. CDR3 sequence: CASSLALAGQIYNEQFF. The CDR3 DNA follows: TGTGCCAGCAGCTTAGCACTAGCGGGACAGATCTACAATGAGCAGTTCTTC.

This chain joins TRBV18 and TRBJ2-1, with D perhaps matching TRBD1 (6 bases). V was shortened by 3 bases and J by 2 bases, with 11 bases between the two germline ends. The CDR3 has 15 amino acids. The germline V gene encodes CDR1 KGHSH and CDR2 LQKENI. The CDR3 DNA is TGTGCCAGCTCACCCCAGGGGAGCCCCTACAATGAGCAGTTCTTC. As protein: CASSPQGSPYNEQFF.

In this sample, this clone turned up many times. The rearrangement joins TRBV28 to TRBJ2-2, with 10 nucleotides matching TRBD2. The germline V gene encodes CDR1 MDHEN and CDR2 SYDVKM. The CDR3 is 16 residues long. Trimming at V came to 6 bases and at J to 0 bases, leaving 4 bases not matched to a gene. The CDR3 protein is CASSVLAGPNTGELFF. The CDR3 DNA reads TGTGCCAGCAGCGTACTAGCGGGGCCGAACACCGGGGAGCTGTTTTTT.

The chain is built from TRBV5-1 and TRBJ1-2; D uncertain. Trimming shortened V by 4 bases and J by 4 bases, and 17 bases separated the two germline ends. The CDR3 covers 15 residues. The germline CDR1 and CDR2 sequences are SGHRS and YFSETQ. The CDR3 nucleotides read TGCGCCAGCAGCCCGGAGGAGGGAGGCATCTATGGCTACACCTTC. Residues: CASSPEEGGIYGYTF.

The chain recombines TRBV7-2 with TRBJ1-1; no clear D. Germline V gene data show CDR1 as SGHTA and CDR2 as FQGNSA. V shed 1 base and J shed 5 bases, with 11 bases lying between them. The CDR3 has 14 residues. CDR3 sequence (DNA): TGTGCCAGCAGCTTAGGGGAGGCTTCGACTGAAGCTTTCTTT. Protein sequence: CASSLGEASTEAFF.

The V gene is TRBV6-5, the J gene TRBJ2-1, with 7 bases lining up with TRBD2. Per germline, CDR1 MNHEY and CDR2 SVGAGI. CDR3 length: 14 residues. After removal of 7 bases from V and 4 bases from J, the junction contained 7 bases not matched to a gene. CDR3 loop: CASIAAGEYNEQFF. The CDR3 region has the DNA TGTGCCAGCATCGCGGCGGGGGAGTACAATGAGCAGTTCTTC.

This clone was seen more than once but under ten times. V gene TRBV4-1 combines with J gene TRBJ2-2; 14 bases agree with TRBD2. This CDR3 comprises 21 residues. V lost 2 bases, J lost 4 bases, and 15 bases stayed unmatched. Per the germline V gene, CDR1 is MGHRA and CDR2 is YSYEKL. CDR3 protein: CASSQTEGGLAGVFRTGELFF. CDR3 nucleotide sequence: TGCGCCAGCAGCCAAACCGAAGGGGGACTAGCGGGAGTCTTTCGCACCGGGGAGCTGTTTTTT.

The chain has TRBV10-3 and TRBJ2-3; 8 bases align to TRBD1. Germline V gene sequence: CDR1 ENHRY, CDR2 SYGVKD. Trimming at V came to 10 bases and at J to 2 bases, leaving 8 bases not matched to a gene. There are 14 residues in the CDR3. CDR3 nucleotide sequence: TGTGCCACCTCTCAGGGGGCCGTCACAGATACGCAGTATTTT. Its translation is CATSQGAVTDTQYF.

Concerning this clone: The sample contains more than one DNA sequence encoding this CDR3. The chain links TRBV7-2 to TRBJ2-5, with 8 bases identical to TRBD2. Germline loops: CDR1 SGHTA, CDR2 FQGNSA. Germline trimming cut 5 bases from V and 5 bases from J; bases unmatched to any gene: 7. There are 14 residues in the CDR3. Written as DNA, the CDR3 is TGTGCCAGCAGCCCGAGGACTAGCCGGGAGACCCAGTACTTC. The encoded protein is CASSPRTSRETQYF.

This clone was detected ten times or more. As DNA, the CDR3 is TGTGCCAGCAGCTTGGTGCGGGGAATAGAGACCCAGTACTTC. This translates into CASSLVRGIETQYF. The chain recombines TRBV5-6 with TRBJ2-5; possibly TRBD2 for D (6 bases). The V end was cut by 0 bases, the J end by 4 bases, with 10 bases between. The CDR3 has 14 residues. In germline, CDR1 is SGHDT, CDR2 YYEEEE.

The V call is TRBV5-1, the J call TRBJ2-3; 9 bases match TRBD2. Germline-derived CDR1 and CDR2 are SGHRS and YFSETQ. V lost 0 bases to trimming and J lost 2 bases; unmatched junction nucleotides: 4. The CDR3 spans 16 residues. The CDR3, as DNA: TGCGCCAGCAGCTTGGAGGTAGCGGGGGACACAGATACGCAGTATTTT. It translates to CASSLEVAGDTDTQYF.